Sequencing of this T cell receptor beta chain was carried out in a study of blood T cells in healthy people across ages (dated by TCRdb to between 2015 and 2017). About the full investigation: In model experiments, template switching captured about one uniquely barcoded TCR beta cDNA molecule for every two T cells. Age-related changes in TCR beta repertoire diversity were measured in the study by deep sequencing normalized with unique cDNA molecular identifiers. To avoid experimental bias, donors of different ages were distributed randomly across sequencing lanes. Two additional independent replicas of 1 million unique cDNA reads from the same blood draw were analyzed for two donors (one aged 18 to 30 and one aged 80 or older). Donors were grouped into four age groups: young (average roughly 17 years), middle-aged (39), aged (about 60) and long-lived (82). General conclusions and limits of the study: Estimates of total diversity based on one million sequenced T cells were regarded as lower bounds and as underestimates. Compared with the aged group, more naive CD4+ T cells, fewer expanded clones and increased TCR diversity were shown by the long-lived group, suggesting age selection. A strong correlation was found between observed TCR beta diversity and the percentage of naive T cells measured by flow cytometry. The CMV infection status of donors was not known, potentially confounding age-related changes in expanded clonotypes. Bulk unsorted PBMC profiling prevented conclusive comparison of naive and antigen-experienced compartments. Observed TCR beta diversity per million T cells fell roughly linearly with age, and a significant reduction was already apparent by age roughly 41.

The donors were roughly 39 Caucasian individuals from Russia, aged 6 to 90 years, who were systemically healthy. Each donor gave about 9.7 milliliters of peripheral blood, drawn into EDTA-treated Vacutainer tubes. Ficoll-Paque density-gradient centrifugation was used to isolate PBMCs, with at least 7 million per sample. Total RNA, at least 6 micrograms per sample, was extracted from PBMCs with Trizol reagent. The percentages of naive CD45RAhigh/CD27high T cells were determined by flow cytometry on a PBMC aliquot from every donor. The library was obtained by 5' RACE. The data were produced on an Illumina HiSeq 2500. The second PCR ran for about 6 to 11 cycles and used a J-beta primer mix along with a sample-barcoded 5' primer. A template-switch 5' adaptor carrying 12 random nucleotides introduced a unique molecular identifier onto each TCR beta cDNA molecule. Each sample yielded at least 3 million CDR3-containing paired-end reads. All of the RNA was converted into first-strand cDNA using the Mint cDNA synthesis kit, with a TRBC-specific oligonucleotide serving as the primer. Following uracil-DNA glycosylase treatment, a first 18-cycle PCR with universal primers M1SS and BC2_uni_R was performed on all cDNA. On the authors' methods: Each sample was normalized by randomly selecting 1 million high-quality reads, each carrying a distinct molecular identifier. Instead of being binned into consensus sequences, reads with shared molecular identifiers were discarded. MiTCR, set to a Q25 quality threshold and the strictest error-elimination algorithm, was used for CDR3 identification, clonotype clustering and error correction. Lower-bound total TCR beta diversity was estimated with a nonparametric unseen species model using Euler transformation. In-frame beta chains were kept once TCRdb had trimmed the public reads at Q25 with fastp and called clones with MiXCR. Each CDR3 protein appears once, grouped with its most common genes and DNA. None of the V and J calls come from the authors' own analysis; TCRdb made them. The sample table shows approximately 1.5 million distinct CDR3 sequences, and approximately 42% are seen once. The leading ten clones occupy around 4% of the sample.

This clonotype was found once. Its antigen remains unidentified. Base-call qualities are not available, and no considerably larger clone is one nucleotide away. The receptor was isolated from a woman younger than 35 in good health. The sample taken for sequencing was blood.

Here the CDR3 is given as CATSDSGVKDTQYF. The sequence in DNA is TGTGCCACCAGTGACTCAGGGGTGAAGGATACGCAGTATTTT. Recombination linked TRBV24-1 to TRBJ2-3, and possibly TRBD1, on 6 matching bases. V sheds 4 bases and J sheds 6 bases, leaving 13 bases between their ends. CDR1 and CDR2, per the germline V gene, are KGHDR and SFDVKD. There are 14 amino acids in the CDR3, from cysteine to phenylalanine inclusive. The entry retains the CDR3 DNA only, 42 bases that are in frame from base 1.